The next 7 T cell receptor beta chains were all read from a single sample in a study of T cells in Graves' hyperthyroidism and ophthalmopathy. Amplification of TCR beta CDR3 regions used RNA as the template. The HTBI primer set served for first-round RT-PCR of the TCR CDR3. TCRdb fed the multiplex PCR reads into MiXCR, producing one record per CDR3 protein. The sample includes 550,000 to 800,000 distinct CDR3 sequences, 16% of them seen just once. The sample was blood. These receptors came from a man aged 18 to 29 with Graves' hyperthyroidism.

The chain recombines TRBV11-3 with TRBJ2-4; D may match TRBD1 or TRBD2 (7 bases each). V lost 4 bases and J 3 bases, leaving 10 bases between the germline ends. The CDR3 has 14 residues. Per the germline V gene, CDR1 is SGHNT and CDR2 is YENEEA. CDR3 residues: CASSSRGGKNIQYF. In DNA form, the CDR3 reads TGTGCCAGCAGCTCCAGGGGGGGCAAAAACATTCAGTACTTC.

Remarks on this clonotype: A much larger clone differs from this one at a single base, so this may be a read error. Since no conserved phenylalanine or tryptophan closes the CDR3, a read error is the likely cause. V and J are TRBV27 and TRBJ2-7, with 7 bases that match TRBD2. Germline V gives CDR1 MNHEY, CDR2 SMNVEV (reference sequence). This CDR3 has 14 residues. J gave up 3 bases and V 3 bases, and 5 bases lay outside the gene matches. The CDR3 nucleotides read TGTGCCAGCAGTTTCGCCGGGACTAACTACGAGCAGTACTCC. This encodes CASSFAGTNYEQYS.

This clonotype has only a few counts. V usage is TRBV6-1 and J usage is TRBJ2-3; D possibly corresponds to TRBD2 (5 bases). Deletions cut 7 bases from V and 4 bases from J, with 15 bases between. The CDR3 totals 14 residues. The germline CDR1 and CDR2 sequences are MNHNS and SASEGT. The CDR3 DNA follows: TGTGCCAGCACCTTAGCGAGAGGAGCAGATACGCAGTATTTT. Translated: CASTLARGADTQYF.

This clonotype showed up just once. A much larger clone differs by one base, so this may be a read error. The genes are TRBV28 and TRBJ2-7; 7 nucleotides agree with TRBD2. Germline V gene lookup returns CDR1 MDHEN and CDR2 SYDVKM. The CDR3 sequence is 15 residues long. The chain's CDR3 is CASSLVGGSSYEQNF. The CDR3 DNA follows: TGTGCCAGCAGTTTAGTGGGCGGGAGCTCCTACGAGCAGAACTTC.

As for this clonotype: This clone may be a read error of a much larger clone one base away. The chain combines TRBV12-3 or TRBV12-4 with TRBJ2-3; D is possibly TRBD1 (7 bases). This CDR3 region has 12 residues. CDR3 bases: TGTGCCGGCAGTCAGGGGGGAGATACGCAGTATTTT. This codes for CAGSQGGDTQYF.

The chain joins TRBV6-2 or TRBV6-3 to TRBJ1-5, with D hard to call. CDR3 length equals 15 residues. Trimming pared 5 bases from V and 6 bases from J, leaving 17 bases between. Germline CDR1 MNHEY, CDR2 SVGEGT. The CDR3 region is CASSPLRSDGQPQHF. The CDR3 DNA is TGTGCCAGCAGTCCCCTCCGTTCGGATGGTCAGCCCCAGCATTTT.

This clonotype was seen at least ten times. This rearrangement joins TRBV20-1 to TRBJ1-4, with 9 bases lining up with TRBD1. From germline, CDR1 is DFQATT and CDR2 SNEGSKA (reference sequence). The V gene end was trimmed by 6 bases and the J gene end by 5 bases; junction bases not matched to a gene: 4. This CDR3 region has 13 residues. CDR3 sequence reads: CSAPTGGNEKLFF. CDR3 nucleotides: TGCAGTGCGCCGACAGGGGGGAATGAAAAACTGTTTTTT.